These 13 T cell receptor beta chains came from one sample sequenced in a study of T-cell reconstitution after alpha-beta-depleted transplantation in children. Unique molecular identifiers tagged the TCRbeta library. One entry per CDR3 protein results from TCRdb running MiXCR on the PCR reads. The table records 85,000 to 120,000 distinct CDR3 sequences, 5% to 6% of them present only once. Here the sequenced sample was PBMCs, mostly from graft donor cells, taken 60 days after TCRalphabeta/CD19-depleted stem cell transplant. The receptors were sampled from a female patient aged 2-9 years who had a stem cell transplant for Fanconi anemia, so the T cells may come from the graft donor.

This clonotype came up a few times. The CDR3 region is CASSYGTGTEAFF. The CDR3 DNA is TGTGCCAGCAGTTACGGAACCGGGACTGAAGCTTTCTTT. This chain links TRBV6-5 with TRBJ1-1, with no clear D. V was shortened by 2 bases and J by 5 bases, with 9 bases between the two germline ends. This CDR3 has 13 residues. CDR1 is MNHEY and CDR2 is SVGAGI in the germline V gene.

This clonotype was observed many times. The CDR3 protein is CASSFPTSGVRREQFF. In DNA, the CDR3 is TGTGCCAGCAGCTTCCCGACTAGCGGGGTTAGGCGTGAGCAGTTCTTC. This chain joins TRBV7-2 and TRBJ2-1, with 11 bases matching TRBD2. V shed 3 bases, J shed 9 bases, and the junction held 10 bases outside the gene matches. The CDR3 runs 16 residues. CDR1 SGHTA and CDR2 FQGNSA come from the germline V gene. Full variable domain (rest looked up from reference TRBV7-2 and TRBJ2-1): GAGVSQSPSNKVTEKGKDVELRCDPISGHTALYWYRQSLGQGLEFLIYFQGNSAPDKSGLPSDRFSAERTGGSVSTLTIQRTQQEDSAVYLCASSFPTSGVRREQFFGPGTRLTVL.

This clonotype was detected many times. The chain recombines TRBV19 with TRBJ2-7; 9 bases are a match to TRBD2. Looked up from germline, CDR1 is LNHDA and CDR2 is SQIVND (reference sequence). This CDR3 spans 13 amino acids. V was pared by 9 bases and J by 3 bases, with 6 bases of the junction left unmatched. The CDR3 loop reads CARTPSGDYEQYF. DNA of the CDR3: TGTGCCAGAACCCCTAGCGGGGACTACGAGCAGTACTTC.

CDR3: CASSSALGREGSYEQYF. As DNA, the CDR3 is TGTGCCAGCAGCTCAGCCTTGGGGCGGGAGGGATCCTACGAGCAGTACTTC. The rearrangement links TRBV7-9 to TRBJ2-7; TRBD2 matches at 9 bases. This CDR3 contains 17 residues. Germline lookup yields CDR1 SEHNR and CDR2 FQNEAQ (reference sequence). The V segment lost 4 bases and the J segment 1 base; nucleotides outside the gene matches: 11.

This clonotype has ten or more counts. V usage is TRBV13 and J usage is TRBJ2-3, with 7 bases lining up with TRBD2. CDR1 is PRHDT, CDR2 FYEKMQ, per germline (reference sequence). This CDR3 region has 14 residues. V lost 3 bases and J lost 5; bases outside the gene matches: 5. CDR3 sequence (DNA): TGTGCCAGCAGCTTGAGCGGGGTGAGAGATACGCAGTATTTT. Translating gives CASSLSGVRDTQYF.

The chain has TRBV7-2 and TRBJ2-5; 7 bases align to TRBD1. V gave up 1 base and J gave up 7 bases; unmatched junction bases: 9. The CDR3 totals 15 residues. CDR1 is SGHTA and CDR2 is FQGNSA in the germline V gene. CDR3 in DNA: TGTGCCAGCAGCTTAGGTACTAGGGGGCGCGGGACCCAGTACTTC. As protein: CASSLGTRGRGTQYF. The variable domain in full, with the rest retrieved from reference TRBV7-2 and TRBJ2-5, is GAGVSQSPSNKVTEKGKDVELRCDPISGHTALYWYRQSLGQGLEFLIYFQGNSAPDKSGLPSDRFSAERTGGSVSTLTIQRTQQEDSAVYLCASSLGTRGRGTQYFGPGTRLLVL.

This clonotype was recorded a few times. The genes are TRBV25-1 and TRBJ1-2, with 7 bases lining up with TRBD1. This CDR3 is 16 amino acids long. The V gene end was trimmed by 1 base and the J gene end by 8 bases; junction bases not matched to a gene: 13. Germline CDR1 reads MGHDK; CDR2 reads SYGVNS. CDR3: CASSELGNRGLMGYTF. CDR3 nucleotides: TGTGCCAGCAGTGAATTGGGGAACAGGGGACTTATGGGCTACACCTTC.

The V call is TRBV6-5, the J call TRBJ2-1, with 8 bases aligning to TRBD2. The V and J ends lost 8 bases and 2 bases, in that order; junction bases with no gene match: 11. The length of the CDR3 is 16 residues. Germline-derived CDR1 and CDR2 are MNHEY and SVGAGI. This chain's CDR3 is CASGSGLVRTYNEQFF. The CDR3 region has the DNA TGTGCCAGCGGTTCGGGACTAGTTCGTACCTACAATGAGCAGTTCTTC.

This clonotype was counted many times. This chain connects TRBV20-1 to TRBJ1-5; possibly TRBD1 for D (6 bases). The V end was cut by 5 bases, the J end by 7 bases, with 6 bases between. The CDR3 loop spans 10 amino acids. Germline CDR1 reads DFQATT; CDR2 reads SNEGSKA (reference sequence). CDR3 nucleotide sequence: TGCAGTGCTGACAGGCAGCCCCAGCATTTT. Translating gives CSADRQPQHF.

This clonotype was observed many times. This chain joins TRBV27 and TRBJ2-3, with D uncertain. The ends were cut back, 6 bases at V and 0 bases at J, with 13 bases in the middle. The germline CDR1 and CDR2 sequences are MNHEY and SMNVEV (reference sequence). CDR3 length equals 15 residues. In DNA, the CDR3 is TGTGCCAGCAGCCCCAGTCCCCAAAGCACAGATACGCAGTATTTT. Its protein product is CASSPSPQSTDTQYF.

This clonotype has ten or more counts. The CDR3 loop is CASSPGRGGRFDEQYF. DNA of the CDR3: TGTGCCAGCTCACCAGGTCGGGGGGGCCGATTTGACGAGCAGTACTTC. The gene calls are TRBV18 and TRBJ2-7, with TRBD2 identical over 8 bases. V shed 2 bases and J 5 bases; nucleotides not matched to a gene: 11. The CDR3 runs 16 residues. Germline V gene lookup returns CDR1 KGHSH and CDR2 LQKENI.

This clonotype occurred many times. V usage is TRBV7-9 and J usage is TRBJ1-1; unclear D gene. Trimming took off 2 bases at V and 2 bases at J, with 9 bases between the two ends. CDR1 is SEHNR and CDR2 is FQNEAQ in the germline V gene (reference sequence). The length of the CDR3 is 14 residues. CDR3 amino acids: CASSLFEGNTEAFF. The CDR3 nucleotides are TGTGCCAGCAGCTTATTTGAGGGCAACACTGAAGCTTTCTTT.

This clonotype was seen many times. The CDR3 protein is CASSLANEQYF. The CDR3 DNA reads TGCGCCAGCAGCTTGGCAAACGAGCAGTACTTC. The gene calls are TRBV5-1 and TRBJ2-7; D is unclear. Germline values: CDR1 SGHRS, CDR2 YFSETQ. This CDR3 is 11 amino acids long. With 0 bases removed from V and 5 bases from J, the gap between germline ends came to 3 bases.